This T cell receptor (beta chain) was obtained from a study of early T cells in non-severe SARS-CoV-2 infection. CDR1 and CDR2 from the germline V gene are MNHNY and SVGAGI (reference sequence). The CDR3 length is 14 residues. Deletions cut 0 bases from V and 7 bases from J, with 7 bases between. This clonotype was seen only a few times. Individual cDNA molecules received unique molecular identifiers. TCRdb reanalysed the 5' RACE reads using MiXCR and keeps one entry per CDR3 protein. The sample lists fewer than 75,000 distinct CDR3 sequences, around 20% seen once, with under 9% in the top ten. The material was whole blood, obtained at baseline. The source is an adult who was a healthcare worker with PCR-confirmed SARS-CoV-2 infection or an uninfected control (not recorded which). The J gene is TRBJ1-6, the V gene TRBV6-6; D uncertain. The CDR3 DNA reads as TGTGCCAGCAGTTACTCGATAGGCAATTCACCCCTCCACTTT. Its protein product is CASSYSIGNSPLHF.